The TCR beta chain under discussion was sequenced for a study of blood T cell repertoires in COVID-19. Overall study: The analysed material was cDNA or gDNA that came from T cells, B-cell-depleted T cells, or PBMCs.

The germline CDR1 and CDR2 sequences are SGHTA and FQGNSA. The CDR3 length is 14 residues. Trimming pared 1 base from V and 14 bases from J, leaving 19 bases between. Some clones are missing from TCRdb's copy, which holds only in-frame ones; the method was immunoSEQ multiplex PCR. The sample shows under 85,000 clones, around 83% of them seen only once. The chain joins TRBV7-2 to TRBJ2-3; D remains unclear. This TCR came from a man aged 30-40 years with COVID-19, enrolled during active disease. The material sequenced was peripheral blood. Written as DNA, the CDR3 is TGTGCCAGCAGCTTAGTTGCTGGTTCGGGTACGTGGTATTTT. Its translation is CASSLVAGSGTWYF.